This T cell receptor (beta chain) stems from a study of regulatory T cells in long-lasting Graves disease. Time point indicated: newly diagnosed GD, antithyroid drugs for less than 3 months. TCR sequences were obtained from RNA taken from PBMCs. The CDR3 has 14 residues. V was shortened by 3 bases and J by 2 bases, with 10 bases between the two germline ends. The TCR beta library used iRepertoire HTBI primers with Arm-PCR amplification of CDR3. Original methodology: Samples jointly harbored 60 to 70 TRBV and about 15 TRBJ segments. TCRdb re-analysed the multiplex PCR reads in MiXCR, keeping a single row per CDR3 protein. TCRdb, not the authors, supplied the V and J calls. The data hold 200,000 to 250,000 distinct CDR3 sequences, with 15% to 20% observed a single time. These data were likewise used in another study, on T cells in Graves' hyperthyroidism and ophthalmopathy. That publication notes: The patients, who ranged from 18 to 65 in age, presented with newly diagnosed hyperthyroidism lasting under 2 months. Patients with ophthalmopathy were separated from those with stable hyperthyroidism by a 13 V-J model.

This clonotype originated in a woman aged 25-40 years with Graves disease. This chain connects TRBV12-3 or TRBV12-4 to TRBJ1-2; D gene unclear. This sample comprised peripheral blood mononuclear cells (PBMCs), obtained at new diagnosis, from a patient treated with antithyroid drugs. The CDR3 spells CASSFGRKNYGYTF. The CDR3 DNA follows: TGTGCCAGCAGTTTTGGCCGGAAAAACTATGGCTACACCTTC.